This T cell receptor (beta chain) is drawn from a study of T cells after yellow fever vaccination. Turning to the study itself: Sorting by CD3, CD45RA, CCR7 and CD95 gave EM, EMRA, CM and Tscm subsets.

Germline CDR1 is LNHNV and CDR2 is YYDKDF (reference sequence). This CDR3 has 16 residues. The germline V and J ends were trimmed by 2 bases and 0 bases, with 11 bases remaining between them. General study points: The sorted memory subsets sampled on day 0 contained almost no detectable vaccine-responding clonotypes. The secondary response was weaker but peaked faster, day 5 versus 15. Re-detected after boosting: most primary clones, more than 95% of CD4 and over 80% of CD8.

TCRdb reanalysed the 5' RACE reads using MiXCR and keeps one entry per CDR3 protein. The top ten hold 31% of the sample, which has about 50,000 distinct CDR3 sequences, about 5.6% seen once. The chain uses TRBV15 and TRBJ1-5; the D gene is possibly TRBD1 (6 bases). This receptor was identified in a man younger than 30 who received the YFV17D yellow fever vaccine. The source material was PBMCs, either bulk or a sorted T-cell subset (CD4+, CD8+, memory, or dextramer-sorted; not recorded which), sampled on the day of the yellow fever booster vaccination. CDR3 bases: TGTGCCACCAGCAGAAAGACAGGAGATAGCAATCAGCCCCAGCATTTT. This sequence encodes CATSRKTGDSNQPQHF.